These 23 T cell receptor beta chains originate from one sample sequenced in a study of post-analysis software for immune sequencing data. General study findings and limits: When patients were compared with controls, a handful of TRBV segments were more frequent, TRBV5-6, TRBV5-1 and TRBV20-1 among them.

No antigens are known for them. Unique molecular identifiers featured in each of the TCR beta cDNA libraries. One entry per CDR3 protein, called by TCRdb with MiXCR from the PCR reads. The sample carries hundreds of thousands of distinct CDR3 sequences, more than 50% recorded once. Sequencing was carried out using blood. These TCRs come from a girl aged 2-15 years with multiple sclerosis.

The chain uses TRBV7-9 and TRBJ2-1, with 10 bases identical to TRBD2. The CDR3 has 16 amino acids. J lost 7 bases, V lost 1 base, and 7 bases had no gene match. Germline CDR1 is SEHNR and CDR2 is FQNEAQ (reference sequence). The CDR3 DNA follows: TGTGCCAGCAGCTTAGGCCTAGCGGGGGCGAAGAATGAGCAGTTCTTC. It yields the protein CASSLGLAGAKNEQFF.

This rearrangement joins TRBV14 to TRBJ2-1, with D possibly TRBD1 on 7 matching bases. The length of the CDR3 is 16 residues. Germline CDR1 reads SGHDN; CDR2 reads FVKESK. V shed 3 bases and J shed 3 bases, with 15 bases lying between them. The CDR3 region has the DNA TGTGCCAGCAGCCAGGCGGGACAGAGGATCTACAATGAGCAGTTCTTC. Translating gives CASSQAGQRIYNEQFF.

V usage is TRBV29-1 and J usage is TRBJ2-3; D is tentatively TRBD1 or TRBD2 (5 bases each). Trimming took 7 bases from V and 7 from J, leaving 18 bases between them. The CDR3 is made up of 13 amino acids. The germline gives CDR1 SQVTM, CDR2 ANQGSEA. CDR3 sequence: CSEKGSFRNTQYF. CDR3 sequence (DNA): TGCAGCGAGAAGGGGAGTTTTAGGAATACGCAGTATTTT.

This chain uses TRBV7-3 with TRBJ1-2, with 9 bases lining up with TRBD1. With V trimmed by 5 bases and J by 7 bases, 8 bases remained unmatched. The CDR3 consists of 14 residues. CDR1 and CDR2 from the germline V gene are SGHTA and FQGTGA. The chain's CDR3 is CASSQTGTGFGYTF. The CDR3 DNA follows: TGTGCCAGCAGCCAAACCGGGACAGGGTTTGGCTACACCTTC.

The J gene is TRBJ2-3, the V gene TRBV29-1, with D perhaps TRBD1 (7 bases). Germline V gene data show CDR1 as SQVTM and CDR2 as ANQGSEA. The germline V and J ends were trimmed by 4 bases and 6 bases, with 17 bases remaining between them. The CDR3 runs 14 residues. The DNA for the CDR3 is TGCAGCGTTGCCGGGGGCACAGGGGTGGATACGCAGTATTTT. It translates to CSVAGGTGVDTQYF.

This clonotype came up once. The rearrangement links TRBV4-3 to TRBJ2-4; tentatively, D is TRBD2 (6 bases). The germline V gene has CDR1 LGHNA and CDR2 YSLEER. With 4 bases removed from V and 0 bases from J, the gap between germline ends came to 10 bases. The CDR3 covers 15 residues. The CDR3 loop reads CASSPGLLAKNIQYF. The CDR3 nucleotides are TGCGCCAGCAGCCCCGGACTACTAGCCAAAAACATTCAGTACTTC.

The chain carries TRBV5-1 and TRBJ1-1; possible D gene TRBD1, 5 bases. Germline V lookup: CDR1 SGHRS, CDR2 YFSETQ. V was shortened by 3 bases and J by 2 bases, with 11 bases between the two germline ends. The CDR3 has 14 residues. The DNA for the CDR3 is TGCGCCAGCAGCTCGACAGTTTCAAACACTGAAGCTTTCTTT. Translating it yields CASSSTVSNTEAFF.

This rearrangement joins TRBV15 to TRBJ2-1, with D perhaps matching TRBD1 (6 bases). Germline CDR1 reads LNHNV; CDR2 reads YYDKDF (reference sequence). The ends were cut back, 4 bases at V and 8 bases at J, with 21 bases in the middle. The CDR3 loop spans 16 amino acids. CDR3 protein: CATSTQGLLPFDEQFF. Here the CDR3 DNA reads TGTGCCACCAGCACGCAGGGGTTACTTCCTTTCGATGAGCAGTTCTTC.

The V and J genes are TRBV5-1 and TRBJ2-1; no reliable D call. The V end lost 1 base, the J end lost 7 bases, and 6 bases lay between the germline ends. The CDR3 covers 12 residues. CDR1 is SGHRS and CDR2 is YFSETQ in the germline V gene. The CDR3 DNA is TGCGCCAGCAGCTTGTCTTTTAATGAGCAGTTCTTC. This codes for CASSLSFNEQFF.

The chain is built from TRBV27 and TRBJ2-7; 11 nucleotides agree with TRBD1. CDR1 and CDR2 from the germline V gene are MNHEY and SMNVEV (reference sequence). The CDR3 is made up of 12 amino acids. V shed 6 bases, J shed 6 bases, and the junction held 1 base outside the gene matches. The CDR3 region is CASRDRGREQYF. CDR3 DNA: TGTGCCAGCAGGGACAGGGGGCGCGAGCAGTACTTC.

J is TRBJ2-5 and V is TRBV10-1; D is uncertain. This CDR3 has 13 residues. Germline V gives CDR1 WNHNN, CDR2 SYGVQD (reference sequence). V was pared by 0 bases and J by 4 bases, with 6 bases between. The CDR3 here is CASSESYGETQYF. DNA of the CDR3: TGCGCCAGCAGTGAGTCATATGGAGAGACCCAGTACTTC.

This sequence joins TRBV7-9 and TRBJ1-5; D unclear. The CDR3 covers 13 residues. Trimming stripped 5 bases from V and 5 bases from J, with 10 bases between. The germline V gene encodes CDR1 SEHNR and CDR2 FQNEAQ (reference sequence). CDR3 coding DNA: TGTGCCAGCAGCGCGGCCGGCGATCAGCCCCAGCATTTT. It is translated as CASSAAGDQPQHF.

The V and J genes are TRBV7-2 and TRBJ2-1, with TRBD2 identical over 10 bases. Trimming cost V 3 bases and J 4 bases; bases outside gene matches: 9. The CDR3 is 17 residues long. Germline V gene data show CDR1 as SGHTA and CDR2 as FQGNSA. Written as DNA, the CDR3 is TGTGCCAGCAGCTTTTCCCTAGCGGGAGCCGGTTACAATGAGCAGTTCTTC. Amino acid sequence: CASSFSLAGAGYNEQFF.

The chain recombines TRBV4-2 with TRBJ2-7; D remains ambiguous. V was cut by 4 bases and J by 1 base, with 11 bases left in between. Germline CDR1 is LGHNA and CDR2 is YNFKEQ. The CDR3 length is 14 residues. The CDR3 region is CASSPYLGSYEQYF. CDR3 coding DNA: TGTGCCAGCAGCCCTTACCTAGGGTCCTACGAGCAGTACTTC.

This chain connects TRBV15 to TRBJ1-1, with unresolved D. The CDR3 sequence is 18 residues long. Germline V gene sequence: CDR1 LNHNV, CDR2 YYDKDF (reference sequence). Trimming left V 0 bases short and J 4 bases short, with 21 bases between. The CDR3 coding sequence is TGTGCCACCAGCAGAGATGTGGCCAGTACTGCTTGGGGCACTGAAGCTTTCTTT. It yields the protein CATSRDVASTAWGTEAFF.

The genes are TRBV20-1 and TRBJ2-3; 9 bases are shared with TRBD1. The CDR3 is 15 residues long. Germline V gives CDR1 DFQATT, CDR2 SNEGSKA (reference sequence). Unmatched junction bases numbered 5, after V lost 1 base and J lost 3 bases. The CDR3 DNA follows: TGCAGTGCTAGAGGCGGGACAGGGATTACAGATACGCAGTATTTT. This gives the protein CSARGGTGITDTQYF.

This clonotype has only a few counts. Germline is not matched at one junction end, which may reflect a read error. The gene calls are TRBV7-7 and TRBJ2-4, with TRBD2 matching over 7 bases. Germline CDR1 and CDR2: SSHAT and FNYEAQ (reference sequence). The CDR3 loop spans 13 amino acids. The CDR3 region is CASSLVAGDIQYF. Here the CDR3 DNA reads TGTGCTAGCAGCTTAGTGGCGGGGGACATTCAGTACTTC.

In its sample, this clonotype was seen a few times. This sequence joins TRBV10-2 and TRBJ2-7; D is possibly TRBD1 or TRBD2 (6 bases each). The CDR3 runs 13 residues. The V end lost 7 bases, the J end lost 5 bases, and 15 bases lay between the germline ends. The germline V gene encodes CDR1 WSHSY and CDR2 SAAADI. Here the CDR3 reads CASTGAGANEQYF. Written as DNA, the CDR3 is TGCGCCAGCACGGGAGCAGGGGCTAACGAGCAGTACTTC.

This chain uses TRBV2 with TRBJ2-1, with 16 bases identical to TRBD2. The CDR3 covers 17 residues. The junction had 8 bases not matched to a gene; V was cut back by 7 bases and J by 5 bases. Germline V gene data show CDR1 as SNHLY and CDR2 as FYNNEI. Here the CDR3 DNA reads TGTGCCAGCATGGGGACTAGCGGGGGGGCCCCTCACAATGAGCAGTTCTTC. Protein sequence: CASMGTSGGAPHNEQFF.

The chain has TRBV6-6 and TRBJ1-2, with 9 bases identical to TRBD1. V lost 1 base to trimming and J lost 0 bases; unmatched junction nucleotides: 3. Per the germline V gene, CDR1 is MNHNY and CDR2 is SVGAGI (reference sequence). The CDR3 has 16 amino acids. CDR3 sequence (DNA): TGTGCCAGCAGTTACTGGGGACAGGGCTCTAACTATGGCTACACCTTC. It translates to CASSYWGQGSNYGYTF.

This clonotype was counted a few times. The chain combines TRBV7-9 with TRBJ2-5; D gene uncertain. Trimming stripped 3 bases from V and 3 bases from J, with 20 bases between. The length of the CDR3 is 17 residues. CDR1 is SEHNR and CDR2 is FQNEAQ in the germline V gene (reference sequence). The DNA of the CDR3 is TGTGCCAGCAGCTTCAAGATGGACCGAAACGGAAAAGAGACCCAGTACTTC. Its protein product is CASSFKMDRNGKETQYF.

The rearrangement links TRBV2 to TRBJ1-2; TRBD1 aligns across 7 bases. The CDR3 extends over 13 amino acids. Losses at the gene ends were 9 bases for V and 2 bases for J; bases not matched to a gene: 6. Germline lookup yields CDR1 SNHLY and CDR2 FYNNEI. This CDR3 is CARTGTVNYGYTF. In DNA, the CDR3 is TGTGCCAGAACCGGGACAGTGAACTATGGCTACACCTTC.

This clonotype has just one count. This chain joins TRBV19 and TRBJ1-2; 8 bases agree with TRBD1. In germline, CDR1 is LNHDA, CDR2 SQIVND (reference sequence). The V and J ends lost 5 bases and 2 bases, in that order; junction bases with no gene match: 10. The CDR3 runs to 16 residues. This CDR3 is CASSVLDRDRNYGYTF. The CDR3, as DNA: TGTGCCAGTAGTGTCTTGGACAGGGACCGGAACTATGGCTACACCTTC. The full variable domain, rest sourced from reference TRBV19 and TRBJ1-2, is DGGITQSPKYLFRKEGQNVTLSCEQNLNHDAMYWYRQDPGQGLRLIYYSQIVNDFQKGDIAEGYSVSREKKESFPLTVTSAQKNPTAFYLCASSVLDRDRNYGYTFGSGTRLTVV.